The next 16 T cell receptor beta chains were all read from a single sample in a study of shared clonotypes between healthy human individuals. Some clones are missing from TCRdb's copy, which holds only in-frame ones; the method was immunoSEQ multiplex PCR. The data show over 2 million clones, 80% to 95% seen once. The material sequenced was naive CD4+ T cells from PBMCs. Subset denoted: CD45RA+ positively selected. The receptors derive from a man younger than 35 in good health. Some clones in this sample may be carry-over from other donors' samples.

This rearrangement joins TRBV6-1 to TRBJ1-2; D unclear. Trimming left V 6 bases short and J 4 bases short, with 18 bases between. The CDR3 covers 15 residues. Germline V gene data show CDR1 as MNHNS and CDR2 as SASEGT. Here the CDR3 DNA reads TGTGCCAGCAGCGGGAAAGCCCTACTGAGCTATGGCTACACCTTC. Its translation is CASSGKALLSYGYTF.

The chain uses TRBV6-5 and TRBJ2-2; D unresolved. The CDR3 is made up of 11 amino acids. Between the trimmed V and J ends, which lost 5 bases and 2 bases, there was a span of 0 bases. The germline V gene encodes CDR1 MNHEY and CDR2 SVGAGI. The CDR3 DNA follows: TGTGCCAGCAGTAACACCGGGGAGCTGTTTTTT. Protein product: CASSNTGELFF.

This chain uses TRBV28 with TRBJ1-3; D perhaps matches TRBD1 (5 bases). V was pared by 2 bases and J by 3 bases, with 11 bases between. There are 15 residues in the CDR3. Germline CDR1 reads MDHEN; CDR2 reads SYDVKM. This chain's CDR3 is CASSLTRTIGNTIYF. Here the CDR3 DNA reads TGTGCCAGCAGTTTAACTCGGACAATTGGAAACACCATATATTTT.

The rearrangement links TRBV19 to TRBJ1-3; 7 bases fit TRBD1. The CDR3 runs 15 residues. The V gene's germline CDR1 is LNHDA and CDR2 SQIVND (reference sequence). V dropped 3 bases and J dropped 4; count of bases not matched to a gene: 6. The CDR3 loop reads CASSISGGYGNTIYF. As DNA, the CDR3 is TGTGCCAGTAGTATTTCAGGGGGATACGGAAACACCATATATTTT.

In DNA, the CDR3 is TGTGCCAGCAGTTCCGGGACAGGGCGATATGGCTACACCTTC. This codes for CASSSGTGRYGYTF. The genes are TRBV28 and TRBJ1-2; 9 bases agree with TRBD1. This CDR3 comprises 14 residues. Germline V gene data show CDR1 as MDHEN and CDR2 as SYDVKM. V shed 4 bases and J 5 bases; nucleotides not matched to a gene: 5.

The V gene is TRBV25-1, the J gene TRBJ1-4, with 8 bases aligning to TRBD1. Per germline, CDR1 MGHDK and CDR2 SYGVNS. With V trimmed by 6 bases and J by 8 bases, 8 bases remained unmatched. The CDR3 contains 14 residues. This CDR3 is CASSWRTGKEKLFF. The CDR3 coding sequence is TGTGCCAGCAGCTGGAGGACAGGGAAAGAAAAACTGTTTTTT.

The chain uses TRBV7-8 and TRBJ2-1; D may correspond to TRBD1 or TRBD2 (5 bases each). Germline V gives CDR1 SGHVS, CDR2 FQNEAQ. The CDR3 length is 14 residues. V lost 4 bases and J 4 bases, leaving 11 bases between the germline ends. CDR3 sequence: CASSWGTKYNEQFF. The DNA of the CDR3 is TGTGCCAGCAGCTGGGGGACCAAATACAATGAGCAGTTCTTC.

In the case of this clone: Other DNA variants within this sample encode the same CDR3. In DNA form, the CDR3 reads TGTGCCAGCAGTGTAGAAGGGTTGAACACTGAAGCTTTCTTT. This translates into CASSVEGLNTEAFF. The chain uses TRBV2 and TRBJ1-1; D is unclear. Per the germline V gene, CDR1 is SNHLY and CDR2 is FYNNEI. V lost 4 bases, J lost 0 bases, and 9 bases lay in between. The CDR3 is 14 amino acids.

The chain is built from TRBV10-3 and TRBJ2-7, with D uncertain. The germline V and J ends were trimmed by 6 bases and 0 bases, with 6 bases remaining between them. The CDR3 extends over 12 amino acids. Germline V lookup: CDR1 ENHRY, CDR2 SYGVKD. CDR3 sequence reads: CAISPNSYEQYF. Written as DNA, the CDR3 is TGTGCCATCAGCCCGAACTCCTACGAGCAGTACTTC.

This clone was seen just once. CDR3 nucleotides: TGTGCCAGCAGCGAAAAAGAAGAAAACATTCAGTACTTC. Protein: CASSEKEENIQYF. The chain uses TRBV21-1 and TRBJ2-4. TRBV21-1 is a pseudogene. The CDR3 runs 13 residues.

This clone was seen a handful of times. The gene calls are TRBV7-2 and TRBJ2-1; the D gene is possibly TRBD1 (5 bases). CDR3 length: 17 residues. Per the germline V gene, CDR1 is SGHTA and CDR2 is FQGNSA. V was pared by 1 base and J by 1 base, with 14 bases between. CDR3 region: CASSLVHSTVSYNEQFF. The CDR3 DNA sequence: TGTGCCAGCAGCTTAGTTCATTCGACAGTTTCCTACAATGAGCAGTTCTTC.

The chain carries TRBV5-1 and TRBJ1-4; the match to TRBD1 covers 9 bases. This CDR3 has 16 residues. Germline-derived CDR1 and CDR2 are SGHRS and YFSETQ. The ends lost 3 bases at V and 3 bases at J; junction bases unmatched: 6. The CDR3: CASSSGQGRSNEKLFF. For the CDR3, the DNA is TGCGCCAGCAGCTCGGGACAGGGCAGGTCTAATGAAAAACTGTTTTTT.

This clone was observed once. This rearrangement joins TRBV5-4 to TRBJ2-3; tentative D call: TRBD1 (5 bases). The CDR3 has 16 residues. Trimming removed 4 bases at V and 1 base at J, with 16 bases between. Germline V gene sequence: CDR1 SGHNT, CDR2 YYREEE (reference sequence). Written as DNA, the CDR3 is TGTGCCAGCAGCCCCCCCCCTGGCAGGGGCACAGATACGCAGTATTTT. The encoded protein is CASSPPPGRGTDTQYF.

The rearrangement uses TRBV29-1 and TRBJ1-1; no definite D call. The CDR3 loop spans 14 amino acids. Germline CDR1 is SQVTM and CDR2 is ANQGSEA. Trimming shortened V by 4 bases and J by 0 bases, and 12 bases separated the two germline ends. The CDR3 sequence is CSVAAVGVNTEAFF. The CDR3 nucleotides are TGCAGCGTTGCAGCGGTCGGGGTGAACACTGAAGCTTTCTTT. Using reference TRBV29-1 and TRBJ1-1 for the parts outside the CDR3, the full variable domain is SAVISQKPSRDICQRGTSLTIQCQVDSQVTMMFWYRQQPGQSLTLIATANQGSEATYESGFVIDKFPISRPNLTFSTLTVSNMSPEDSSIYLCSVAAVGVNTEAFFGQGTRLTVV.

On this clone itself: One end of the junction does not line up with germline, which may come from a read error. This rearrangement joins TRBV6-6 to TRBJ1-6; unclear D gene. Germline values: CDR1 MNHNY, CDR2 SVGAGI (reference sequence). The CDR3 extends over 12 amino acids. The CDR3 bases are TGTGCCAGCAGTCACTCGGCGGGGCCCCTCCACTTT. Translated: CASSHSAGPLHF.

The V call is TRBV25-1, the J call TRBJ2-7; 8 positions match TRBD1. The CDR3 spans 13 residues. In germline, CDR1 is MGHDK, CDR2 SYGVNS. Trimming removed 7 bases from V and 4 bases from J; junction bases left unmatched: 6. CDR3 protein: CASKRTGSYEQYF. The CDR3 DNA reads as TGTGCCAGCAAAAGGACAGGGTCGTACGAGCAGTACTTC.